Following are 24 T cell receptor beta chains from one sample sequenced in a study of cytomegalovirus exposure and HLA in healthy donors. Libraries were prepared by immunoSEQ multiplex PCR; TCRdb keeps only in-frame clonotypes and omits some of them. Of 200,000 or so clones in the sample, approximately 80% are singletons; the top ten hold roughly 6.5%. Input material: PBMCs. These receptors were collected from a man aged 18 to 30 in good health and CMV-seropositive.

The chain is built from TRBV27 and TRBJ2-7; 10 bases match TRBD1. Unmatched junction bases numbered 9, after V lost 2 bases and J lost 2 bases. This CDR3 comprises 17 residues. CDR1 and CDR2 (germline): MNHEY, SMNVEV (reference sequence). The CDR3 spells CASSLRVGQGVTYEQYF. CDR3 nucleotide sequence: TGTGCCAGCAGTTTAAGAGTCGGACAGGGGGTGACCTACGAGCAGTACTTC.

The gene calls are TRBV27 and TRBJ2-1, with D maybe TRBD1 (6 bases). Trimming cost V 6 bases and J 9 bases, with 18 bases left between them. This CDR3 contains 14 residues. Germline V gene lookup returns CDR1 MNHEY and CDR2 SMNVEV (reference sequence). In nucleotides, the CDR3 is TGTGCCAGCAGGGTTGGGGGCGGAAAGAGTGAGCAGTTCTTC. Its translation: CASRVGGGKSEQFF.

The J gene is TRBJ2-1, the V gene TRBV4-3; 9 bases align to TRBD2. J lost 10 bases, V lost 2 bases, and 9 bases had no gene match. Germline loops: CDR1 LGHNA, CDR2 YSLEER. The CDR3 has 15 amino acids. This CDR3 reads CASSQLLAGMKEQFF. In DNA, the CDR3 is TGCGCCAGCAGCCAACTCCTAGCGGGAATGAAAGAGCAGTTCTTC.

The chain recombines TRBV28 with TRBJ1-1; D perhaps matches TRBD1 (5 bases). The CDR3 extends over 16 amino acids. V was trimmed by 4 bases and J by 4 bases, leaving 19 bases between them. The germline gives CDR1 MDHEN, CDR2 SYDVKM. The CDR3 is CASSSDSLGPSTEAFF. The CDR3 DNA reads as TGTGCCAGCAGTTCTGACAGCCTCGGGCCGAGCACTGAAGCTTTCTTT.

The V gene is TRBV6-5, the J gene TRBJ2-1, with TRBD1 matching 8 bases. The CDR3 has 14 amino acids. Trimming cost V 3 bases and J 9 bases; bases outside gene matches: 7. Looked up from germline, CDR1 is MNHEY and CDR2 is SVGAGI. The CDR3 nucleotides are TGTGCCAGCAGTTATCTGACAGGGGTTAGTGAGCAGTTCTTC. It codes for CASSYLTGVSEQFF.

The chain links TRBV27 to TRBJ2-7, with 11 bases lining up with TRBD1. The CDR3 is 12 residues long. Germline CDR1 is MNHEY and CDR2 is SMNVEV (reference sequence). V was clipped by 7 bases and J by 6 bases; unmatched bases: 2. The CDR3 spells CASTGTGGEQYF. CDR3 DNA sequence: TGTGCCAGCACCGGGACAGGGGGCGAGCAGTACTTC.

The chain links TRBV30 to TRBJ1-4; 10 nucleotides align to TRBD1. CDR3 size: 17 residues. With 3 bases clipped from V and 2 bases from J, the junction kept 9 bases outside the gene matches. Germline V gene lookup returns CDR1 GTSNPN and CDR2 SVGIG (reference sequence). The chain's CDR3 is CAWRKPGQGTTNEKLFF. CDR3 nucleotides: TGTGCCTGGAGGAAACCGGGACAGGGGACGACTAATGAAAAACTGTTTTTT.

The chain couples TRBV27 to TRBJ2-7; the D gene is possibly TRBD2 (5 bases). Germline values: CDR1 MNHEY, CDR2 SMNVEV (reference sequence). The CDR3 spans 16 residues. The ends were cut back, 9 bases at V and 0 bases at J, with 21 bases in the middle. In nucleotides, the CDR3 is TGTGCCAGTTATACTCCCGGAGAGGGTCTCTCCTACGAGCAGTACTTC. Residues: CASYTPGEGLSYEQYF.

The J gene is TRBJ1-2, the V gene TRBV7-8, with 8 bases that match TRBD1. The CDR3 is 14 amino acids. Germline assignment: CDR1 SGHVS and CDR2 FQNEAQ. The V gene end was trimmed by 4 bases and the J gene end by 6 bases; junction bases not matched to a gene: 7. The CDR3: CASSSGQGIDGYTF. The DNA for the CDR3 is TGTGCCAGCAGCTCTGGACAGGGTATTGATGGCTACACCTTC.

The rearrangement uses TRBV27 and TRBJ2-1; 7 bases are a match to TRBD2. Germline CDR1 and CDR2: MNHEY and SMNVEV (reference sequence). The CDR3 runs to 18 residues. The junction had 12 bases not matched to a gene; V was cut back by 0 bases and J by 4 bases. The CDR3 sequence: CASSLSFGDLAEYNEQFF. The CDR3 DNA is TGTGCCAGCAGTTTATCTTTTGGGGACCTAGCGGAGTACAATGAGCAGTTCTTC.

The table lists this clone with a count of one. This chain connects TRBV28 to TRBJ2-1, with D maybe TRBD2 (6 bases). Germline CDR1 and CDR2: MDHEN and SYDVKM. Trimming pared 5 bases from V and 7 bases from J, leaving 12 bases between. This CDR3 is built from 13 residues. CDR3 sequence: CASSLVRGNEQFF. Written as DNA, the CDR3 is TGTGCCAGCAGTCTAGTCCGGGGGAATGAGCAGTTCTTC.

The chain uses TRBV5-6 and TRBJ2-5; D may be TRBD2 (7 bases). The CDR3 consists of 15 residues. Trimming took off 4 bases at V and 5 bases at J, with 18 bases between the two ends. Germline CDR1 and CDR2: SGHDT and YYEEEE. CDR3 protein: CASSPGGSGVETQYF. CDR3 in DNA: TGTGCCAGCAGCCCCGGGGGGTCAGGGGTGGAGACCCAGTACTTC.

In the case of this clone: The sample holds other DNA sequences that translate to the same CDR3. As DNA, the CDR3 is TGTGCCAGCAGTGAAGGGCTTTACGAGCAGTACTTC. It specifies CASSEGLYEQYF. The genes are TRBV6-1 and TRBJ2-7, with no clear D. Germline loops: CDR1 MNHNS, CDR2 SASEGT. CDR3 length equals 12 residues. V gave up 1 base and J gave up 4 bases, with 5 bases separating them.

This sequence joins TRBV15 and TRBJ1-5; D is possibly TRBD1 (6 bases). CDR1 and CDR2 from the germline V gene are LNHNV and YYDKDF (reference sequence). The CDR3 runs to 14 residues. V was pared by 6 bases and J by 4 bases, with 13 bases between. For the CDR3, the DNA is TGTGCCACCAGAGGTCAGGGGCTAAATCAGCCCCAGCATTTT. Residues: CATRGQGLNQPQHF.

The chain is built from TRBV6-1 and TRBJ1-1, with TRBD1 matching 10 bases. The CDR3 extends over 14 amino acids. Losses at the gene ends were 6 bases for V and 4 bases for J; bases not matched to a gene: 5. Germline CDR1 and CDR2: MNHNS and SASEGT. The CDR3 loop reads CASRTGQGSTEAFF. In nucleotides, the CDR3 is TGTGCCAGCAGGACGGGACAGGGGAGCACTGAAGCTTTCTTT.

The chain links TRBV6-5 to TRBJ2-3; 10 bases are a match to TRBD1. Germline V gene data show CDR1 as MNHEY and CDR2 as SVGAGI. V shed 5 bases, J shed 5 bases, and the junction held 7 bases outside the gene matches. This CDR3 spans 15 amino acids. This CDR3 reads CASSPSRDRGDTQYF. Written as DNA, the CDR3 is TGTGCCAGCAGTCCGTCCCGGGACAGGGGAGATACGCAGTATTTT.

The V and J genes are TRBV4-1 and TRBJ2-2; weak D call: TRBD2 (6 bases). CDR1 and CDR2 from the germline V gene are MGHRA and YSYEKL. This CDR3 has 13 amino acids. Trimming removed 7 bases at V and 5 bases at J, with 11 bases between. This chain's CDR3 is CASIGGATGELFF. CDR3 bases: TGCGCCAGCATTGGAGGGGCGACCGGGGAGCTGTTTTTT.

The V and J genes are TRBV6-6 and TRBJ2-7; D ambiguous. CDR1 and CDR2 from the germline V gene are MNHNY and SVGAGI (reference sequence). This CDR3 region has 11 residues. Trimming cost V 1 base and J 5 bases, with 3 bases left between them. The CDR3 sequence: CASSYFDEQYF. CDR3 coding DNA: TGTGCCAGCAGTTACTTCGACGAGCAGTACTTC.

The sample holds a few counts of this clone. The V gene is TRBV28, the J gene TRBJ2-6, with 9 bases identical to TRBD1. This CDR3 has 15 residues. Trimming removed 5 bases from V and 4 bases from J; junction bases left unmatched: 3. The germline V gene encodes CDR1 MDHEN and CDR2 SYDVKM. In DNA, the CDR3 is TGTGCCAGCAGTCGGACAGGGGACGGGGCCAACGTCCTGACTTTC. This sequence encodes CASSRTGDGANVLTF.

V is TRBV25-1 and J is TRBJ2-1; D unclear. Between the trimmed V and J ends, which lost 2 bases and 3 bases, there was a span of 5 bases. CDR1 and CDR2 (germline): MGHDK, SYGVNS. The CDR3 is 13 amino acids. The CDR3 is CASSEAGYNEQFF. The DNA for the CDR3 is TGTGCCAGCAGTGAAGCAGGCTACAATGAGCAGTTCTTC.

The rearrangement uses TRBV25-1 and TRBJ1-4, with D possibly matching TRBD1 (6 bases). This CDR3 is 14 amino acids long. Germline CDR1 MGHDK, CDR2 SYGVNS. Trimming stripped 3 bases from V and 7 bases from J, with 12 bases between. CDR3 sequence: CASSDRVGGEKLFF. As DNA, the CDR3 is TGTGCCAGCAGTGATAGGGTAGGGGGTGAAAAACTGTTTTTT.

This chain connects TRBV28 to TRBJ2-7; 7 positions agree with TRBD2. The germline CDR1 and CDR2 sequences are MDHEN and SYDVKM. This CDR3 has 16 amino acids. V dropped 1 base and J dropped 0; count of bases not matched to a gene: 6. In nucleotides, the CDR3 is TGTGCCAGCAGTTTATTCTTGGGGGGGAGCTCCTACGAGCAGTACTTC. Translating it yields CASSLFLGGSSYEQYF.

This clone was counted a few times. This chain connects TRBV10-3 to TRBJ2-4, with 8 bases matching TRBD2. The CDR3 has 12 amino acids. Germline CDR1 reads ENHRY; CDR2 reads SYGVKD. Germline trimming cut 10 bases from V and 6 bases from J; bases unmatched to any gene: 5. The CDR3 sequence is CASGTSRNIQYF. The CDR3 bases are TGTGCCAGCGGGACTAGTCGAAACATTCAGTACTTC.

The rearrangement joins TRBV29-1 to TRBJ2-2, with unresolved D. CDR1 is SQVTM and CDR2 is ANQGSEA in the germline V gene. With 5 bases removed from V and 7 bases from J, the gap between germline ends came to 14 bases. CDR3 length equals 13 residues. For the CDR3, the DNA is TGCAGCGTTACCGGGTCAGTTAACGGGGAGCTGTTTTTT. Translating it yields CSVTGSVNGELFF.